Here is one TCR beta chain with its context. Time point described: newly diagnosed GD, antithyroid drugs for less than 3 months. RNA from PBMCs was the source of the TCR library. This record belongs to a study of regulatory T cells in long-lasting Graves disease. Library construction for TCR beta used iRepertoire HTBI primers and Arm-PCR of CDR3 regions. TCRdb processed the multiplex PCR reads anew with MiXCR; each CDR3 protein has one entry. The sample consists of around 320,000 distinct CDR3 sequences, 16% of them appearing once. Trimming cost V 4 bases and J 4 bases; bases outside gene matches: 4. This CDR3 region has 14 residues. CDR1 is SGHDT and CDR2 is YYEEEE in the germline V gene. In addition, the sample was reused for a study of T cells in Graves' hyperthyroidism and ophthalmopathy. That work contributes: Most thyroid clonotypes with frequency above 0.001 were detected in blood.

The J gene is TRBJ2-3, the V gene TRBV5-6; TRBD1 matches 9 bases. The material was peripheral blood mononuclear cells (PBMCs), obtained at new diagnosis, from a patient treated with antithyroid drugs. The receptor comes from a man aged 35 to 55 with Graves disease. For the CDR3, the DNA is TGTGCCAGCAGCCGGGACAGGGACGCAGATACGCAGTATTTT. It codes for CASSRDRDADTQYF. Variable domain in full (rest from reference TRBV5-6 and TRBJ2-3): DAGVTQSPTHLIKTRGQQVTLRCSPKSGHDTVSWYQQALGQGPQFIFQYYEEEERQRGNFPDRFSGHQFPNYSSELNVNALLLGDSALYLCASSRDRDADTQYFGPGTRLTVL.